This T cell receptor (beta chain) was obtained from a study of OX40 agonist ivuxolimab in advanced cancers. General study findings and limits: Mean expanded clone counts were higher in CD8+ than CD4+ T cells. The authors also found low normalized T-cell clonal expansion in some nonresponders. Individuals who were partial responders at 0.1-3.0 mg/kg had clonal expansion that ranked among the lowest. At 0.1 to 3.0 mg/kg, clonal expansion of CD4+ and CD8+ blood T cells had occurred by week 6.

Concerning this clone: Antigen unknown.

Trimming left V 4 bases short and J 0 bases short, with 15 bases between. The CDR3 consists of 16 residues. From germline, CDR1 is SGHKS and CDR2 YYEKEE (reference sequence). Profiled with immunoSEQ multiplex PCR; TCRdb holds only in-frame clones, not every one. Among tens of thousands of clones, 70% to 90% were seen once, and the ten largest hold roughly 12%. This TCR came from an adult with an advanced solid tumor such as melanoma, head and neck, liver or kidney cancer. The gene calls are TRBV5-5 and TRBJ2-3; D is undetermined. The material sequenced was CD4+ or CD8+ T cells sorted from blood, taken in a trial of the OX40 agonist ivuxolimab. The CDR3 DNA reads TGTGCCAGCAGCATCCCTTTAGGCTCTAGCACAGATACGCAGTATTTT. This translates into CASSIPLGSSTDTQYF.